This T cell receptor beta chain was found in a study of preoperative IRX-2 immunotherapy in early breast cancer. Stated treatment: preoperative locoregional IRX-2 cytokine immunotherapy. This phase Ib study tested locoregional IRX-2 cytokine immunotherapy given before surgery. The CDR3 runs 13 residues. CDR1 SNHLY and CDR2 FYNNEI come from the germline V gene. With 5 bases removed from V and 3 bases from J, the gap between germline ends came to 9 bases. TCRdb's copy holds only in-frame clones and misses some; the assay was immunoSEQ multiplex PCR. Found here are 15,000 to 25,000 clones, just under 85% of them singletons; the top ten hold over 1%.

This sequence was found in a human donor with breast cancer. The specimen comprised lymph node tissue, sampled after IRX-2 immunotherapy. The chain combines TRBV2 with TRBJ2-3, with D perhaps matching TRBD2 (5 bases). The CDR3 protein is CASSWLATDTQYF. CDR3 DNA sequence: TGTGCCAGCAGTTGGCTAGCAACAGATACGCAGTATTTT.